The rows below give T cell receptor beta chains drawn from one sample of a study of T cell repertoires in cytomegalovirus infection. TCRdb re-analysed the reads in MiXCR, keeping a single row per CDR3 protein. The repertoire holds about 180,000 distinct CDR3 sequences, with roughly 20% as singletons. These TCRs' antigens remain unknown. The sequencing used CD8+ T cells from cultured PBMCs, collected from culture after CMV antigen stimulation. The receptor source for this set is a human donor in good health (CMV status not recorded). Some clones in this sample may be carry-over from other donors' samples. Each CDR3 is given with its conserved first and last residue. D genes are given only for firm matches. The size of a clone is reported for some rows only, either as once, few or many, or as a class for expanded clones.

CDR3nt | CDR3aa | v_gene | abundance | j_gene | d_gene
TGTGCCAGCAGCTTAAGTCCGGGGGGAGCCTACAATGAGCAGTTCTTC | CASSLSPGGAYNEQFF | TRBV7-8 | few | TRBJ2-1 | TRBD2
TGTGCCAGCAGCTTAGTCCGGGCAGGGGAGGTGAACACTGAAGCTTTCTTT | CASSLVRAGEVNTEAFF | TRBV7-6 | NA | TRBJ1-1 | NA
TGCGCCAGCAGTGAGGGGCTTGGAAACACCATATATTTT | CASSEGLGNTIYF | TRBV10-2 | few | TRBJ1-3 | NA
TGTGCCAGCAGTTTTAGGAGCGCTGGAAACACCATATATTTT | CASSFRSAGNTIYF | TRBV28 | NA | TRBJ1-3 | NA
TGCGCCAGCAGCCATGACGGAACTCGGGGGAGCGGCTCCTACAATGAGCAGTTCTTC | CASSHDGTRGSGSYNEQFF | TRBV4-3 | many | TRBJ2-1 | NA
TGTGCCAGCAGCCTATACCCCACAGGGGCAGGGTATGGCTACACCTTC | CASSLYPTGAGYGYTF | TRBV7-8 | few | TRBJ1-2 | TRBD1
TGTGCCAGCAGTTTTGCGGGGGGAATCGCGAACACCGGGGAGCTGTTTTTT | CASSFAGGIANTGELFF | TRBV6-5 | few | TRBJ2-2 | TRBD2
TGCAGTGCTCCTAGCGGGGGAATCTCCTACGAGCAGTACTTC | CSAPSGGISYEQYF | TRBV20-1 | NA | TRBJ2-7 | TRBD2
TGTGCCAGCAGCTTAGGCGACAGGGGTTATTCACCCCTCCACTTT | CASSLGDRGYSPLHF | TRBV7-9 | NA | TRBJ1-6 | TRBD1
TGTGCCAGCAGCCAAGATGGAGAAGGGGCTCTCTATGGCTACACCTTC | CASSQDGEGALYGYTF | TRBV4-2 | NA | TRBJ1-2 | NA
TGTGCCAGCAGTCCACCCGGGACAGGGGCCCGTGAAGCTTTCTTT | CASSPPGTGAREAFF | TRBV6-1 | NA | TRBJ1-1 | TRBD1
TGTGCCAGCAGGTTTAGCGGGGGTCCGGACGGGGAGCAGTTCTTC | CASRFSGGPDGEQFF | TRBV5-4 | NA | TRBJ2-1 | TRBD2
TGTGCCAGCAGCTTGCCCACAGCAACTAATGAAAAACTGTTTTTT | CASSLPTATNEKLFF | TRBV5-4 | NA | TRBJ1-4 | NA
TGTGCCAGCAGCCCCCTCGGGGGGGCCGTGCTAGAGCAGTACTTC | CASSPLGGAVLEQYF | TRBV7-8 | NA | TRBJ2-7 | TRBD2
TGTGCCAGCAGCTCGCACAGGGACACTGAAGCTTTCTTT | CASSSHRDTEAFF | TRBV5-5 | NA | TRBJ1-1 | NA
TGTGCCAGCAGCCCGTATAACACCGGGACAGGGAACACAGATACGCAGTATTTT | CASSPYNTGTGNTDTQYF | TRBV7-9 | NA | TRBJ2-3 | TRBD1
TGCAGTGCTACGGACAGGGCAAGTCAGCCCCAGCATTTT | CSATDRASQPQHF | TRBV20-1 | NA | TRBJ1-5 | TRBD1
TGTGCTTCAGGGATCTCCTACGAGCAGTACTTC | CASGISYEQYF | TRBV28 | NA | TRBJ2-7 | NA
TGTGCCAGCAGCTTTCGAGGGGGTCGAGGCGGGGAGCTGTTTTTT | CASSFRGGRGGELFF | TRBV11-2 | NA | TRBJ2-2 | NA
TGCGCCAGCAGCCAAGATACGGGGGGCGAATGGCTGTACAATGAGCAGTTCTTC | CASSQDTGGEWLYNEQFF | TRBV4-3 | NA | TRBJ2-1 | NA
TGTGCCAGCAGTTTAGGGGGCAGGGGTGGTCAAGAGACCCAGTACTTC | CASSLGGRGGQETQYF | TRBV12-3/TRBV12-4 | NA | TRBJ2-5 | NA
TGTGCCAGCTGGGACAGTACCTACGAGCAGTACTTC | CASWDSTYEQYF | TRBV6-2/TRBV6-3 | few | TRBJ2-7 | TRBD1
TGTGCCACCAGGGACAGGGGAGGTACTTCACCCCTCCACTTT | CATRDRGGTSPLHF | TRBV19 | few | TRBJ1-6 | TRBD1
TGTGCCGGCAGGGCCCTCCCAACGAACACCGGGGAGCTGTTTTTT | CAGRALPTNTGELFF | TRBV7-9 | NA | TRBJ2-2 | NA
TGTGCCAGCAGTTTTTCTACATTGAACACTGAAGCTTTCTTT | CASSFSTLNTEAFF | TRBV28 | NA | TRBJ1-1 | NA
TGTGCCAGCAGCCCCTTAGAAGCGAACACCGGGGAGCTGTTTTTT | CASSPLEANTGELFF | TRBV7-6 | NA | TRBJ2-2 | NA
TGTGCCATAGTCCGACAGGGAAGAGCTTTCTTT | CAIVRQGRAFF | TRBV11-1 | NA | TRBJ1-1 | TRBD1
TGTGCCAGCAGCTTAGCGAGGACAGGGCTGCAGCCCCAGCATTTT | CASSLARTGLQPQHF | TRBV7-2 | few | TRBJ1-5 | TRBD1
TGTGCCAGCAGCTCTTATAGCGGGGGGGCGTCGTACGAGCAGTACTTC | CASSSYSGGASYEQYF | TRBV7-6 | NA | TRBJ2-7 | TRBD2
TGTGCCAGCAGCTTTGGCGGAGAGGGGCGATCTGAAGCTTTCTTT | CASSFGGEGRSEAFF | TRBV7-9 | NA | TRBJ1-1 | NA
TGTGCCAGCAGTTTATATGCTTTAGCGGGGGAGCAGTACTTC | CASSLYALAGEQYF | TRBV12-3/TRBV12-4 | few | TRBJ2-7 | TRBD2
TGTGCCAGCAGCTTCCGGGACCGCCTCTCTGGGGCCAACGTCCTGACTTTC | CASSFRDRLSGANVLTF | TRBV5-4 | NA | TRBJ2-6 | NA
TGTGCCAGCAGCTCAGGGACCGAAAAACTGTTTTTT | CASSSGTEKLFF | TRBV7-2 | NA | TRBJ1-4 | NA
TGCAGCGTTGAAGAAGGGTGGGGTGCCAAAAACATTCAGTACTTC | CSVEEGWGAKNIQYF | TRBV29-1 | NA | TRBJ2-4 | NA
TGTGCCAGCAGCGTCCGTGAGCGGGGGCGAACTTCCTACAATGAGCAGTTCTTC | CASSVRERGRTSYNEQFF | TRBV9 | NA | TRBJ2-1 | TRBD2
TGTGCCAGCAGTGGGGAGTCCTACGAGCAGTACTTC | CASSGESYEQYF | TRBV27 | few | TRBJ2-7 | NA
TGTGCCACCAGTGATGGGATCCGCTACGAGCAGTACTTC | CATSDGIRYEQYF | TRBV24-1 | NA | TRBJ2-7 | NA
TGTGCCAGCAGCTTAGCGAACAGGGAAAATGAAGCTTTCTTT | CASSLANRENEAFF | TRBV7-9 | few | TRBJ1-1 | NA
TGTGCCAGCAGTTACTCGACTAGCCGCACAGATACGCAGTATTTT | CASSYSTSRTDTQYF | TRBV6-5 | few | TRBJ2-3 | TRBD2
TGTGCCAGCAGCTTAACGGGATTGACAGCGAACACTGAAGCTTTCTTT | CASSLTGLTANTEAFF | TRBV7-3 | NA | TRBJ1-1 | NA
TGCAGCGTCCCCGGGGAGGGGGACTATGGCTACACCTTC | CSVPGEGDYGYTF | TRBV29-1 | NA | TRBJ1-2 | NA
TGTGCCAGCAGCCCCCGACTAGCGGGGGGAAGCGAGCAGTACTTC | CASSPRLAGGSEQYF | TRBV7-9 | NA | TRBJ2-7 | TRBD2
TGTGCCAGCGGCGGCCTGAACACTGAAGCTTTCTTT | CASGGLNTEAFF | TRBV6-2/TRBV6-3 | many | TRBJ1-1 | NA
TGTGCCAGCAGCCCATTGACAGGAGAGCAGTTCTTC | CASSPLTGEQFF | TRBV12-3/TRBV12-4 | few | TRBJ2-1 | NA
TGTGCCAGCAGTGCCCGACTAGCGGGGGCTCCTGACGAGCAGTACTTC | CASSARLAGAPDEQYF | TRBV6-1 | NA | TRBJ2-7 | TRBD2
TGTGCCAGCAGCACCACTGACAGTCCCGGGACCCAGTACTTC | CASSTTDSPGTQYF | TRBV7-9 | many | TRBJ2-5 | NA
TGTGCCAGCAGTTATTCGACTAGCGGGGGAGGTTCTCAAGAGACCCAGTACTTC | CASSYSTSGGGSQETQYF | TRBV6-2/TRBV6-3 | NA | TRBJ2-5 | TRBD2
TGTGCCAGCAGCCCGACAGGGGAAGAGAACACCATATATTTT | CASSPTGEENTIYF | TRBV4-2 | NA | TRBJ1-3 | TRBD1
TGTGCCGTATCCTCGGGGGATTTCGCAACTAATGAAAAACTGTTTTTT | CAVSSGDFATNEKLFF | TRBV19 | NA | TRBJ1-4 | NA
TGTGCCAGCAGCTTGGACAGGGTCAACGAGCAGTACTTC | CASSLDRVNEQYF | TRBV6-6 | NA | TRBJ2-7 | TRBD1
TGTGCCAGCAGCCGTCCGGGACTTCTAGACGAGCAGTACTTC | CASSRPGLLDEQYF | TRBV7-2 | few | TRBJ2-7 | NA
TGTGCCAGCAGCTCGGGACAGGGGGCCGGTCAGCCCCAGCATTTT | CASSSGQGAGQPQHF | TRBV28 | few | TRBJ1-5 | TRBD1
TGTGCCAGCAGTTACCCTTCCGGGCAGGGGAGAAAGAACTATGGCTACACCTTC | CASSYPSGQGRKNYGYTF | TRBV12-3/TRBV12-4 | few | TRBJ1-2 | NA
TGTGCCAGCAGCTACGACATTGGGGAGGCAGAGACCCAGTACTTC | CASSYDIGEAETQYF | TRBV6-2/TRBV6-3 | NA | TRBJ2-5 | NA
TGTGCCAGCAGTCTTGTGGGTGTCTTAGGCAATGAGCAGTTCTTC | CASSLVGVLGNEQFF | TRBV7-9 | NA | TRBJ2-1 | NA
TGTGCCACCACTTCGGGACAGGGGGTTTCACCCCTCCACTTT | CATTSGQGVSPLHF | TRBV7-6 | NA | TRBJ1-6 | TRBD1
TGCGCCAGCAGCCAAGATCCAAGGGGGATTCAGCCCCAGCATTTT | CASSQDPRGIQPQHF | TRBV4-1 | NA | TRBJ1-5 | NA